The 21 T cell receptor beta chains given below trace back to one sample, sequenced in a study of cytomegalovirus exposure and HLA in healthy donors. Primers for the PCR totalled 60 Vbeta and 13 Jbeta. Profiled with immunoSEQ multiplex PCR; TCRdb holds only in-frame clones, not every one. In the table there are over 20,000 clones, 79% of which are singletons. Source material: PBMCs. The receptor source for this set is a male donor in good health and CMV-seronegative.

The chain is built from TRBV11-2 and TRBJ2-7, with D tentatively TRBD1 (5 bases). The CDR3 runs to 13 residues. CDR1 is SGHAT, CDR2 FQNNGV, per germline. V was cut by 2 bases and J by 4 bases, with 9 bases left in between. As DNA, the CDR3 is TGTGCCAGCAGCTTACAGGGTTGGTACGAGCAGTACTTC. This gives the protein CASSLQGWYEQYF.

The rearrangement joins TRBV19 to TRBJ2-2; D is perhaps TRBD1 (5 bases). CDR3 size: 12 residues. Germline CDR1 and CDR2: LNHDA and SQIVND (reference sequence). V lost 10 bases and J lost 4, with 10 bases in between. Here the CDR3 DNA reads TGTGCCACCAGGGCTTTCACCGGGGAGCTGTTTTTT. Encoded protein: CATRAFTGELFF. The full variable domain, its missing parts supplied by reference TRBV19 and TRBJ2-2, is DGGITQSPKYLFRKEGQNVTLSCEQNLNHDAMYWYRQDPGQGLRLIYYSQIVNDFQKGDIAEGYSVSREKKESFPLTVTSAQKNPTAFYLCATRAFTGELFFGEGSRLTVL.

The chain couples TRBV19 to TRBJ1-5; D gene uncertain. Germline values: CDR1 LNHDA, CDR2 SQIVND (reference sequence). Trimming shortened V by 5 bases and J by 1 base, and 12 bases separated the two germline ends. The CDR3 is made up of 15 amino acids. CDR3 sequence (DNA): TGTGCCAGTAGTCCCTTTCAGCGAAGCAATCAGCCCCAGCATTTT. It encodes CASSPFQRSNQPQHF.

In DNA, the CDR3 is TGTGCCAGCAGTTTTCCCGGGATAGGAGAGACCCAGTACTTC. Protein: CASSFPGIGETQYF. The gene calls are TRBV28 and TRBJ2-5; perhaps TRBD2 as D (5 bases). V lost 3 bases, J lost 4 bases, and 12 bases lay in between. Germline V CDR1 and CDR2: MDHEN, SYDVKM. The CDR3 extends over 14 amino acids.

V and J are TRBV5-1 and TRBJ2-1; 9 bases fit TRBD1. V gave up 0 bases and J gave up 6 bases; unmatched junction bases: 10. The CDR3 loop spans 17 amino acids. The germline gives CDR1 SGHRS, CDR2 YFSETQ. The CDR3: CASSLEPGQGRSNEQFF. CDR3 nucleotides: TGCGCCAGCAGCTTGGAACCGGGACAGGGAAGGTCCAATGAGCAGTTCTTC.

The genes are TRBV30 and TRBJ2-3; 7 nucleotides align to TRBD2. The CDR3 contains 15 residues. Trimming at V came to 3 bases and at J to 2 bases, leaving 8 bases not matched to a gene. The germline V gene has CDR1 GTSNPN and CDR2 SVGIG (reference sequence). The CDR3: CAWSAASGLTDTQYF. The CDR3 region has the DNA TGTGCCTGGAGCGCCGCTAGCGGCCTCACAGATACGCAGTATTTT. The whole variable domain, remainder taken from reference TRBV30 and TRBJ2-3, is SQTIHQWPATLVQPVGSPLSLECTVEGTSNPNLYWYRQAAGRGLQLLFYSVGIGQISSEVPQNLSASRPQDRQFILSSKKLLLSDSGFYLCAWSAASGLTDTQYFGPGTRLTVL.

There are a few counts of this clone. The J gene is TRBJ2-3, the V gene TRBV6-5, with 10 bases matching TRBD2. This CDR3 comprises 15 residues. CDR1 and CDR2 (germline): MNHEY, SVGAGI. V dropped 4 bases and J dropped 2; count of bases not matched to a gene: 3. This CDR3 is CASSSGTSVTDTQYF. The CDR3 bases are TGTGCCAGCAGTTCCGGGACTAGCGTCACAGATACGCAGTATTTT.

This clone was observed a handful of times. Sequence at one end of the junction differs from germline and may be a read error. The gene calls are TRBV2 and TRBJ2-1; TRBD2 aligns across 7 bases. CDR3 size: 14 residues. Germline loops: CDR1 SNHLY, CDR2 FYNNEI. DNA for the CDR3: TGTGCCAGCACCCGGGACTACTCCTCCAATGAGCAGTTCTTC. Amino acid sequence: CASTRDYSSNEQFF.

The V call is TRBV7-2, the J call TRBJ2-1, with 14 bases lining up with TRBD2. Germline V gives CDR1 SGHTA, CDR2 FQGNSA. V dropped 4 bases and J dropped 6; count of bases not matched to a gene: 2. This CDR3 region has 15 residues. CDR3: CASSSGTSGGNEQFF. The CDR3 bases are TGTGCCAGCAGCTCGGGGACTAGCGGGGGCAATGAGCAGTTCTTC.

This sequence joins TRBV15 and TRBJ2-3; TRBD1 aligns across 8 bases. This CDR3 region has 17 residues. The trim removed 9 bases at V and 0 bases at J, leaving 14 bases unmatched. The germline V gene encodes CDR1 LNHNV and CDR2 YYDKDF (reference sequence). In DNA form, the CDR3 reads TGTGCCACGGCCACTTTTCCCAGGGGGCGAAGCACAGATACGCAGTATTTT. This sequence encodes CATATFPRGRSTDTQYF.

The CDR3 DNA reads TGTGCCAGCAGCTTAGGACAGGGCCCCTCAGAGACCCAGTACTTC. Protein product: CASSLGQGPSETQYF. The V gene is TRBV7-2, the J gene TRBJ2-5, with 7 bases lining up with TRBD1. Losses at the gene ends were 1 base for V and 4 bases for J; bases not matched to a gene: 6. The CDR3 contains 15 residues. Germline lookup yields CDR1 SGHTA and CDR2 FQGNSA. Based on the CDR3 plus reference TRBV7-2 and TRBJ2-5, the full variable domain is GAGVSQSPSNKVTEKGKDVELRCDPISGHTALYWYRQSLGQGLEFLIYFQGNSAPDKSGLPSDRFSAERTGGSVSTLTIQRTQQEDSAVYLCASSLGQGPSETQYFGPGTRLLVL.

This clone was found once. The J gene is TRBJ1-5, the V gene TRBV9; weak D call: TRBD1 (6 bases). The germline V gene encodes CDR1 SGDLS and CDR2 YYNGEE. The CDR3 is 14 amino acids. Trimming cost V 4 bases and J 3 bases, with 11 bases left between them. The CDR3 reads CASSRGGVNQPQHF. In DNA, the CDR3 is TGTGCCAGCAGCCGAGGGGGGGTCAATCAGCCCCAGCATTTT.

V gene TRBV28 combines with J gene TRBJ2-3; possible D gene TRBD2, 6 bases. In germline, CDR1 is MDHEN, CDR2 SYDVKM. The CDR3 has 17 residues. V gave up 8 bases and J gave up 1 base, with 22 bases separating them. The CDR3, as DNA: TGTGCCAGCGTATCCTCTCTACGGGCTAGCGGCACAGATACGCAGTATTTT. Its translation: CASVSSLRASGTDTQYF. Using reference TRBV28 and TRBJ2-3 for the parts outside the CDR3, the full variable domain is DVKVTQSSRYLVKRTGEKVFLECVQDMDHENMFWYRQDPGLGLRLIYFSYDVKMKEKGDIPEGYSVSREKKERFSLILESASTNQTSMYLCASVSSLRASGTDTQYFGPGTRLTVL.

The chain joins TRBV6-1 to TRBJ1-5, with D unclear. Germline assignment: CDR1 MNHNS and CDR2 SASEGT. This CDR3 contains 16 residues. The V and J ends lost 2 bases and 4 bases respectively, with 15 bases between them. The CDR3 is CASSELVAQVNQPQHF. The CDR3, as DNA: TGTGCCAGCAGTGAATTAGTGGCCCAGGTGAATCAGCCCCAGCATTTT.

The table lists this clone with a few counts. The chain recombines TRBV6-1 with TRBJ2-1; 9 bases are a match to TRBD2. There are 15 residues in the CDR3. The trim removed 1 base at V and 11 bases at J, leaving 9 bases unmatched. CDR1 and CDR2 from the germline V gene are MNHNS and SASEGT. DNA of the CDR3: TGTGCCAGCAGTGAAGAGGGTAGCGGGAGCCAAAAGCAGTTCTTC. Its protein product is CASSEEGSGSQKQFF.

The rearrangement uses TRBV29-1 and TRBJ2-7; possible D gene TRBD2, 7 bases. V was trimmed by 3 bases and J by 1 base, leaving 16 bases between them. The CDR3 runs 15 residues. CDR1 and CDR2 (germline): SQVTM, ANQGSEA. CDR3 sequence: CSVETGGAASYEQYF. The CDR3 DNA sequence: TGCAGCGTTGAGACGGGGGGCGCTGCTTCCTACGAGCAGTACTTC.

This clone occurred a few times. The rearrangement uses TRBV7-8 and TRBJ2-5, with 10 bases that match TRBD2. The CDR3 contains 18 residues. Germline CDR1 SGHVS, CDR2 FQNEAQ. Germline trimming cut 1 base from V and 5 bases from J; bases unmatched to any gene: 13. The DNA for the CDR3 is TGTGCCAGCAGCTTAGGGCTAGCGGGGGCCCGCCTCCGGGAGACCCAGTACTTC. Encoded protein: CASSLGLAGARLRETQYF.

This chain uses TRBV6-5 with TRBJ2-7; D possibly corresponds to TRBD2 (6 bases). Germline values: CDR1 MNHEY, CDR2 SVGAGI. Trimming cost V 2 bases and J 3 bases, with 11 bases left between them. The CDR3 sequence is 14 residues long. CDR3 amino acids: CASSYHGGSYEQYF. For the CDR3, the DNA is TGTGCCAGCAGTTACCATGGGGGGAGCTACGAGCAGTACTTC.

V gene TRBV28 combines with J gene TRBJ1-5; 7 bases are a match to TRBD1. The junction had 9 bases not matched to a gene; V was cut back by 5 bases and J by 5 bases. In germline, CDR1 is MDHEN, CDR2 SYDVKM. CDR3 length equals 15 residues. CDR3 region: CASSPPTGSYQPQHF. For the CDR3, the DNA is TGTGCCAGCAGTCCCCCGACAGGGTCGTATCAGCCCCAGCATTTT.

The chain has TRBV20-1 and TRBJ2-1; D remains ambiguous. CDR1 and CDR2 from the germline V gene are DFQATT and SNEGSKA (reference sequence). V was shortened by 0 bases and J by 15 bases, with 12 bases between the two germline ends. The CDR3 has 11 amino acids. This chain's CDR3 is CSARDRVGRFF. The CDR3, as DNA: TGCAGTGCTAGAGACCGGGTAGGAAGGTTCTTC.

The V call is TRBV7-7, the J call TRBJ1-2; D ambiguous. The CDR3 is 15 residues long. V lost 3 bases and J 2 bases, leaving 13 bases between the germline ends. Germline CDR1 is SSHAT and CDR2 is FNYEAQ (reference sequence). For the CDR3, the DNA is TGTGCCAGCAGCTTGGAAATTCAGGCGAACTATGGCTACACCTTC. Protein product: CASSLEIQANYGYTF.